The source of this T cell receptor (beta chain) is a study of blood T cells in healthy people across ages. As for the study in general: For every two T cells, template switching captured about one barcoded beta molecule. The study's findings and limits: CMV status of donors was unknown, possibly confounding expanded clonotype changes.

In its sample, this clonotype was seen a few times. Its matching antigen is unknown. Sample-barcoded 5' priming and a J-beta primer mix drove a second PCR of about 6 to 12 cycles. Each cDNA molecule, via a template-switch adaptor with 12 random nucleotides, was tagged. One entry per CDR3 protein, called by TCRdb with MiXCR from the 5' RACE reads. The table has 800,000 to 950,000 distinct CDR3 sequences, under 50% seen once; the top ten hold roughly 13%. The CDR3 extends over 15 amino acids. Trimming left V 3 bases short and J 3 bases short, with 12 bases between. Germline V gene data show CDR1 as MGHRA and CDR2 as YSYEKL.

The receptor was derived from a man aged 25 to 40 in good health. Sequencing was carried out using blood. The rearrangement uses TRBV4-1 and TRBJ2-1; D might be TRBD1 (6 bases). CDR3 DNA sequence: TGCGCCAGCAGCCACCTCTTGGACAGCTACAATGAGCAGTTCTTC. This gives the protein CASSHLLDSYNEQFF.